The TCR beta chain under discussion was sequenced for a study of T cells in Graves' hyperthyroidism and ophthalmopathy. A few counts support this clonotype. Its specificity is not known. Hyperthyroidism in the patients, aged 18 to 65, was newly diagnosed and under 2 months in duration. The study excluded patients with uncontrolled infection, other autoimmune disease, pregnancy or lactation. Study-level results: Ophthalmopathy was model-predicted a median about 7.1 months pre-onset.

Germline V CDR1 and CDR2: DFQATT, SNEGSKA (reference sequence). CDR3 length equals 12 residues. V was trimmed by 3 bases and J by 4 bases, leaving 7 bases between them. TCR beta CDR3 regions were amplified from RNA. The HTBI set primed first-round TCR CDR3 RT-PCR. TCRdb passed the multiplex PCR reads through MiXCR, listing each CDR3 protein once. The sample has approximately 400,000 distinct CDR3 sequences; approximately 15% are singletons. The V and J genes are TRBV20-1 and TRBJ1-5; D gene uncertain. The clonotype comes from a woman under 30 with Graves' hyperthyroidism that later progressed to Graves' ophthalmopathy. Sequencing was performed on blood. The CDR3 DNA follows: TGCAGTGCTAGTTGGCAGAATCAGCCCCAGCATTTT. It yields the protein CSASWQNQPQHF.